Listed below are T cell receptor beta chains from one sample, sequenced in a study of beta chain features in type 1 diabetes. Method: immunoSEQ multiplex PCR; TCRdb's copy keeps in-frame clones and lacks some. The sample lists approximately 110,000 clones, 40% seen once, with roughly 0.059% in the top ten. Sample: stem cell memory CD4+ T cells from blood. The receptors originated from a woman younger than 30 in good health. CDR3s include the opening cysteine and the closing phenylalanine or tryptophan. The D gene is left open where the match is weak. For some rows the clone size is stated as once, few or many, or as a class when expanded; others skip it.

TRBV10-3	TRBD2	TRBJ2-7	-	TGTGCCATCAGGCCGGGACTAGCGGAGACGCCGTCCTACGAGCAGTACTTC	CAIRPGLAETPSYEQYF
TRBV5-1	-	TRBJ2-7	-	TGCGCCAGCAGCTTGCCGGGTCCCGACGAGCAGTACTTC	CASSLPGPDEQYF
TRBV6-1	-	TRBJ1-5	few	TGTGCCAGCAGTGAAATCTGGGGCTCTGGCAATCAGCCCCAGCATTTT	CASSEIWGSGNQPQHF
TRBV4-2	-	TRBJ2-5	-	TGTGCCAGCAGCCAAGGCGATAGCCTTCAGGAGACCCAGTACTTC	CASSQGDSLQETQYF
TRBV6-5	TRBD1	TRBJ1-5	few	TGTGCCAGCAGTTTACTACAGGGGCGCAATCAGCCCCAGCATTTT	CASSLLQGRNQPQHF
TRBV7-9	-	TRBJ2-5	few	TGTGCCAGCAGCTTACTTCAAGAGACCCAGTACTTC	CASSLLQETQYF
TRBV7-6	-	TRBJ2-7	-	TGTGCCAGCAGCTTAGCCAGGTCCAGCTACGAGCAGTACTTC	CASSLARSSYEQYF
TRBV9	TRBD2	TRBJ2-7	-	TGTGCCAGCAGCACAATAGCGGGAGGCGGCGAGCAGTACTTC	CASSTIAGGGEQYF
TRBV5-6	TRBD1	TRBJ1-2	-	TGTGCCAGCAGCCTTCGGGACAGGGTCTTTGGCTACACCTTC	CASSLRDRVFGYTF
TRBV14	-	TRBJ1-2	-	TGTGCCAGCAGCCAAGATCGGGGCAGGGGTGAATATGGCTACACCTTC	CASSQDRGRGEYGYTF
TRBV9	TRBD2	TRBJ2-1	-	TGTGCCAGCAGCGTAGCGGGAGGGCCGGGTAATGAGCAGTTCTTC	CASSVAGGPGNEQFF
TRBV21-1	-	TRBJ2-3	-	TGTGCCAGCACCACAGCGGGAGCGGAGGAAGATACGCAGTATTTT	CASTTAGAEEDTQYF
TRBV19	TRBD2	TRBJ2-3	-	TGTGCCAGTAGTATAGCGTTACTGGGACTAGCGGGAGCAGATACGCAGTATTTT	CASSIALLGLAGADTQYF
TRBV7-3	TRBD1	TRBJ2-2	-	TGTGCCAGCAGCCCCACGGCAGGGGGCATCGCCGGGGAGCTGTTTTTT	CASSPTAGGIAGELFF
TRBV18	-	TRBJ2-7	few	TGTGCCAGCTCAAGCCTAGCGCTCCACTCCTACGAGCAGTACTTC	CASSSLALHSYEQYF
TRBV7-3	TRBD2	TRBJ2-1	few	TGTGCCAGCAGCGCTCAGCGGGAGAGCTCCTACAATGAGCAGTTCTTC	CASSAQRESSYNEQFF
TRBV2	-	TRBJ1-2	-	TGTGCCAGGAACAGGGAATCGTACTATGGCTACACCTTC	CARNRESYYGYTF
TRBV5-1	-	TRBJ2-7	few	TGCGCCAGCAGCCCCCGGTCCCCTCCCTACTACGAGCAGTACTTC	CASSPRSPPYYEQYF
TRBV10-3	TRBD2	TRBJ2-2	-	TGTGCCACCGAAGAGACTAGCGGACTCGCGAACACCGGGGAGCTGTTTTTT	CATEETSGLANTGELFF
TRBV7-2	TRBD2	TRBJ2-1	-	TGTGCCAGCAGCTTAGCCCATCCGGGACTAGCGGGAGTGAATGAGCAGTTCTTC	CASSLAHPGLAGVNEQFF
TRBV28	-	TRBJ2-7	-	TGTGCCAGCAGTTTATCCGGGTTATCCTACGAGCAGTACTTC	CASSLSGLSYEQYF
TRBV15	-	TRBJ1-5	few	TGTGCCACCAGCAGAGGTGTATACAGTCAGCCCCAGCATTTT	CATSRGVYSQPQHF
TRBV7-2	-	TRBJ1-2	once	TGTGCCAGCAGCTCCGGGGTGGCTGGCTACACCTTC	CASSSGVAGYTF
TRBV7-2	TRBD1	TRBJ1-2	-	TGTGCCAGCAGCTTAAGGGGGACAGACTTCTATGGCTACACCTTC	CASSLRGTDFYGYTF